Listed below are T cell receptor beta chains from one sample, sequenced in a study of blood T cell repertoires in COVID-19. Some clones are missing from TCRdb's copy, which holds only in-frame ones; the method was immunoSEQ multiplex PCR. The sample has more than 200,000 clones; approximately 88% are singletons. The sequenced sample was PBMCs or T cells enriched from blood (not recorded which). These receptors originate from a woman aged 25-40 years who had been exposed to COVID-19. Each CDR3 is given with its conserved first and last residue. Fields, in order: clone size, D gene, V gene, J gene, CDR3 DNA, CDR3 protein. A D gene is named only where the DNA matches it firmly. Rows may omit the clone size; those that give it use once, few, many or a size class.

once,.,TRBV25-1,TRBJ2-1,TGTGCCAGCTCCCCTACTTACAATGAGCAGTTCTTC,CASSPTYNEQFF
.,TRBD2,TRBV6-5,TRBJ2-1,TGTGCCAGCAGTTTTAGCGGGAGGGCCGAGGATGAGCAGTTCTTC,CASSFSGRAEDEQFF
.,.,TRBV14,TRBJ2-7,TGTGCCAGCAGCCAAGATCAGGTGCAGTACTTC,CASSQDQVQYF
.,TRBD2,TRBV11-2,TRBJ2-7,TGTGCCAGCAGCGCGGGAGGGTTCATCGGCGAGCAGTACTTC,CASSAGGFIGEQYF
.,.,TRBV5-5,TRBJ2-5,TGTGCCAGCAGCTCTCAGGGGGGAGAGACCCAGTACTTC,CASSSQGGETQYF
.,TRBD2,TRBV20-1,TRBJ2-7,TGCAGTGCTAGTTCAGCGGGGCGGAACACCTACGAGCAGTACTTC,CSASSAGRNTYEQYF
.,.,TRBV21-1,TRBJ1-3,TGTGCCAGCAGCAAAGTGGAAGTGGGCCCGGCCTCGTCAGGAAACACCATATATTTT,CASSKVEVGPASSGNTIYF
.,.,TRBV5-6,TRBJ1-1,TGTGCCAGCAGCTTGGTATCAGGGAACACTGAAGCTTTCTTT,CASSLVSGNTEAFF
.,.,TRBV20-1,TRBJ1-6,TGCAGTGCTAGTCAGGGGAATAATTCACCCCTCCACTTT,CSASQGNNSPLHF
.,TRBD1,TRBV24-1,TRBJ1-4,TGTGCCACCAGTGATTGGGACAGGGGGGTCGAAAAACTGTTTTTT,CATSDWDRGVEKLFF
.,.,TRBV27,TRBJ2-7,TGTGCCAGCAGTTCTGCAGGGGTAACCTACGAGCAGTACTTC,CASSSAGVTYEQYF
once,.,TRBV5-1,TRBJ1-6,TGCGCCAGCAGCTTGGGACAGGCCATAGGGCCCCTCCACTTT,CASSLGQAIGPLHF
.,.,TRBV12-3/TRBV12-4,TRBJ2-2,TGTGCCAGCAGAAAACAGGACACCGGGGAGCTGTTTTTT,CASRKQDTGELFF
.,TRBD1,TRBV4-1,TRBJ1-2,TGCGCCAGCAGCCGACTACCCGGGACAGGGCCTAACTATGGCTACACCTTC,CASSRLPGTGPNYGYTF
.,.,TRBV11-2,TRBJ1-6,TGTGCCAGCTGGTTCTTCCGGTCCCATAATTCACCCCTCCACTTT,CASWFFRSHNSPLHF
.,.,TRBV5-4,TRBJ1-1,TGTGCCAGCAGCTTGGGGGGCGGGGACACTGAAGCTTTCTTT,CASSLGGGDTEAFF
.,TRBD1,TRBV4-1,TRBJ1-5,TGCGCCAGCAGCCGTGGGACAGGAAATCAGCCCCAGCATTTT,CASSRGTGNQPQHF
once,.,TRBV19,TRBJ1-1,TGTGCCAGTAGTATAGAGGGCGGCGGAGCGGTAACTGAAGCTTTCTTT,CASSIEGGGAVTEAFF
.,.,TRBV27,TRBJ2-2,TGTGCCAGCAGTGGGCAGACGAACACCGGGGAGCTGTTTTTT,CASSGQTNTGELFF
.,TRBD2,TRBV4-1,TRBJ2-1,TGCGCTAGCGGGAGCTTTGCCAATGAGCAGTTCTTC,CASGSFANEQFF
.,.,TRBV4-1,TRBJ1-1,TGCGCCAGCAGCCAAGATCCATCCAGTGCCTCGTATTCCGCTGAAGCTTTCTTT,CASSQDPSSASYSAEAFF
.,TRBD1,TRBV28,TRBJ1-1,TGTGCCAGCAGCACCGGGACAGGGGGCGGTGTGAACACTGAAGCTTTCTTT,CASSTGTGGGVNTEAFF
.,TRBD1,TRBV30,TRBJ1-6,TGTGCCTGGGGACAGGGGCAGAATTCACCCCTCCACTTT,CAWGQGQNSPLHF
.,.,TRBV6-5,TRBJ1-5,TGTGCCAGCGGCCCTGGGTCCCGGGTAGGTCAGCCCCAGCATTTT,CASGPGSRVGQPQHF
.,.,TRBV29-1,TRBJ1-6,TGCAGCGTCCTAACAGGGATTGGTGGCGATCTCCACTTT,CSVLTGIGGDLHF
once,TRBD1,TRBV2,TRBJ2-2,TGTGCCAGCAGACACCTTGGGACAGGGAGCGCGAACACCGGGGAGCTGTTTTTT,CASRHLGTGSANTGELFF
.,.,TRBV19,TRBJ2-5,TGTGCCAGTAGGGACAGACAAGAGACCCAGTACTTC,CASRDRQETQYF